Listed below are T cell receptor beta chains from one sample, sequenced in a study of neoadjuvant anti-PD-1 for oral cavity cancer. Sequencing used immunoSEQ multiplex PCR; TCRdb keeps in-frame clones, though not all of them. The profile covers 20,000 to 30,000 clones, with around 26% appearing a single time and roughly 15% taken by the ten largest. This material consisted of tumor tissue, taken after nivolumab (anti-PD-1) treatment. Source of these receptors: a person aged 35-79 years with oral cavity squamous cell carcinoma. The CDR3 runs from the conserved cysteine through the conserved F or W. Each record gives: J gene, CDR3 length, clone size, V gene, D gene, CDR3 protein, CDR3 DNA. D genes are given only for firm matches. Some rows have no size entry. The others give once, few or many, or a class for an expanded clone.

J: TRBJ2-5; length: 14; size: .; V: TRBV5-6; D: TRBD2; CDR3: CASSLAGARETQYF; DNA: TGTGCCAGCAGCTTAGCGGGAGCGAGGGAGACCCAGTACTTC
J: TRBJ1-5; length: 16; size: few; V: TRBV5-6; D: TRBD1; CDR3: CASSLWGDSLNQPQHF; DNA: TGTGCCAGCAGCTTGTGGGGGGACAGCCTCAATCAGCCCCAGCATTTT
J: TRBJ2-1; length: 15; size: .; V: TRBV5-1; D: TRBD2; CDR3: CASSLASGSGHEQFF; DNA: TGCGCCAGCAGCTTGGCTAGCGGGAGTGGTCATGAGCAGTTCTTC
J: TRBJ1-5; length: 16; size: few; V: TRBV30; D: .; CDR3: CAWSDSTGIGNQPQHF; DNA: TGTGCCTGGAGTGATTCAACAGGGATTGGCAATCAGCCCCAGCATTTT
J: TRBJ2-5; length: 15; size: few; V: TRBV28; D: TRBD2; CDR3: CATLLSGRAGETQYF; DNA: TGTGCCACCCTTCTTAGCGGGAGGGCCGGTGAGACCCAGTACTTC
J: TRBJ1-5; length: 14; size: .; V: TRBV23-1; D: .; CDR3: CARERFSSNQPQHF; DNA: TGCGCCAGGGAACGTTTTTCTAGCAATCAGCCCCAGCATTTT
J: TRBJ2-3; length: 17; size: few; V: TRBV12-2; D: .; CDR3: CASRLLGTQICTDTQYF; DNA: TGTGCAAGCCGCTTATTGGGGACCCAGATCTGCACAGATACGCAGTATTTT
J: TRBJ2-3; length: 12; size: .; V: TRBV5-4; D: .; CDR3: CASSLVGDTQYF; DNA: TGTGCCAGCAGCTTGGTGGGAGATACGCAGTATTTT
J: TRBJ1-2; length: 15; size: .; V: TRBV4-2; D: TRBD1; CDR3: CASSRSGTGIEGYTF; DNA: TGTGCCAGCAGCCGTAGCGGGACAGGGATAGAAGGCTACACCTTC
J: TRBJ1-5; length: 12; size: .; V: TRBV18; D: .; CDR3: CASSGSNQPQHF; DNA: TGTGCCAGCTCGGGGAGCAATCAGCCCCAGCATTTT
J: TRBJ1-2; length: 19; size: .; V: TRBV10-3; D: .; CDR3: CAISDPHQESAVRHYGYTF; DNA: TGTGCCATCAGTGATCCACATCAGGAGTCGGCCGTCAGGCACTATGGCTACACCTTC
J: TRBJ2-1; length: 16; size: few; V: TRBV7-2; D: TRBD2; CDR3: CASSSRTSGRIYEQFF; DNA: TGTGCCAGCAGCTCCCGGACTAGCGGGAGAATATATGAGCAGTTCTTC
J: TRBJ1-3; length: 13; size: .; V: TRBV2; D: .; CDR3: CASTQAPGNTIYF; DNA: TGTGCCAGCACCCAAGCGCCAGGAAACACCATATATTTT
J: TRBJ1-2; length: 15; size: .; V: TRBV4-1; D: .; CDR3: CASSQDPGVNYGYTF; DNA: TGCGCCAGCAGCCAAGATCCGGGCGTAAACTATGGCTACACCTTC
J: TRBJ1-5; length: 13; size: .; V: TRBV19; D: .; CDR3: CASSMTVYQPQHF; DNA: TGTGCCAGTAGTATGACAGTCTATCAGCCCCAGCATTTT
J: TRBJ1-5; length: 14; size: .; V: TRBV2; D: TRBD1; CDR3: CASSAAGGGQPQHF; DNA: TGTGCCAGCAGTGCGGCAGGGGGCGGTCAGCCCCAGCATTTT
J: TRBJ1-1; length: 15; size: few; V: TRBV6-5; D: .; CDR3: CASLPAAGSGSEAFF; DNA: TGTGCCAGCCTCCCGGCGGCGGGCAGTGGCTCTGAAGCTTTCTTT
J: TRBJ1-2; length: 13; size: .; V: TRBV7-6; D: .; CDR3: CASSPDSNYGYTF; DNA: TGTGCCAGCAGCCCCGACAGCAACTATGGCTACACCTTC
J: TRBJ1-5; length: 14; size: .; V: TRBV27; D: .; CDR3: CASSLRYSNQPQHF; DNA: TGTGCCAGCAGTTTACGGTATAGCAATCAGCCCCAGCATTTT
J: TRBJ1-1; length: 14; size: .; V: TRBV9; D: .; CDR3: CASSVEMTYTEAFF; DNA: TGTGCCAGCAGCGTAGAAATGACCTACACTGAAGCTTTCTTT
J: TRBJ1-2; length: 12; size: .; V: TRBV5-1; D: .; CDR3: CASSGRQNGYTF; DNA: TGCGCCAGCAGCGGCCGACAGAACGGCTACACCTTC
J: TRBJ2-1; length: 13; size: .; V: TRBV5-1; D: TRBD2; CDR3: CASSSGLDGEQFF; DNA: TGCGCCAGCAGCTCGGGACTAGACGGTGAGCAGTTCTTC
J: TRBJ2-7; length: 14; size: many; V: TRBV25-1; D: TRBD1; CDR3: CASSGAGGHGEQYF; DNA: TGTGCCAGCAGTGGGGCAGGGGGCCACGGCGAGCAGTACTTC
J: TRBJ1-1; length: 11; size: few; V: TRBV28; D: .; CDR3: CASSLLDEAFF; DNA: TGTGCCAGCAGTTTATTGGATGAAGCTTTCTTT
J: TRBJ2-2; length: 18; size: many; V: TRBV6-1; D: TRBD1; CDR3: CASSGLNRDRGYTGELFF; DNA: TGTGCCAGCAGTGGCCTCAACCGGGACAGGGGGTACACCGGGGAGCTGTTTTTT